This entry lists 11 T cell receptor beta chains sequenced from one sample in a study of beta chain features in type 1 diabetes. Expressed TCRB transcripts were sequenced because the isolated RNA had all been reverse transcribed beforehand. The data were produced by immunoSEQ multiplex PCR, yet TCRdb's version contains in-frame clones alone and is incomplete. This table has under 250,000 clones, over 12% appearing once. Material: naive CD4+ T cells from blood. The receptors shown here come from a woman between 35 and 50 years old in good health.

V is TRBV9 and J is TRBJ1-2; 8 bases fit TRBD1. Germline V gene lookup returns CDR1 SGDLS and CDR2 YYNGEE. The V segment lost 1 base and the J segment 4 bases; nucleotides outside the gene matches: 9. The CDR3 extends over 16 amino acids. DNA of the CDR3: TGTGCCAGCAGCGTACGCCCCGGGACAGGATCCTATGGCTACACCTTC. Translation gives CASSVRPGTGSYGYTF. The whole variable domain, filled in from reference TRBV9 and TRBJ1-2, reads DSGVTQTPKHLITATGQRVTLRCSPRSGDLSVYWYQQSLDQGLQFLIQYYNGEERAKGNILERFSAQQFPDLHSELNLSSLELGDSALYFCASSVRPGTGSYGYTFGSGTRLTVV.

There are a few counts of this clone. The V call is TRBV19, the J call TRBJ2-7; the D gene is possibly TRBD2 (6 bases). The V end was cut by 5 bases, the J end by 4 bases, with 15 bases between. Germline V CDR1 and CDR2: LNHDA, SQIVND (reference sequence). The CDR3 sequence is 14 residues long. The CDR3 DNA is TGTGCCAGTAGTGCCCGGGCCGGGGGTTACGAGCAGTACTTC. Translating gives CASSARAGGYEQYF.

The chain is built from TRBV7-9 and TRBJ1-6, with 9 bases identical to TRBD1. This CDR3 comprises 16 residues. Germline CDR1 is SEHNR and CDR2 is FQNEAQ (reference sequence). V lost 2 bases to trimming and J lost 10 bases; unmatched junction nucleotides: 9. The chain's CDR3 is CASSLYVGTGHSPLHF. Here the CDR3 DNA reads TGTGCCAGCAGCTTATATGTGGGGACAGGGCACTCACCCCTCCACTTT.

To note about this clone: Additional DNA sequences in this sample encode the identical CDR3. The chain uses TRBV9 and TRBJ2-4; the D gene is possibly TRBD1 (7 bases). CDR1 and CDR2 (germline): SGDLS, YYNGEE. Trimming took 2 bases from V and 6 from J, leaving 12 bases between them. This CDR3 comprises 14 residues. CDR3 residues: CASSVGQGGNIQYF. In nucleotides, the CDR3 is TGTGCCAGCAGCGTTGGTCAGGGGGGAAACATTCAGTACTTC.

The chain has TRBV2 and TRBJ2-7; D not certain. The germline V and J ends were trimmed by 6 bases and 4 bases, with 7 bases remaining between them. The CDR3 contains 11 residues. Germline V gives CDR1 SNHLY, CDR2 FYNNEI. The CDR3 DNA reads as TGTGCCAGCAGGGCCATTTACGAGCAGTACTTC. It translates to CASRAIYEQYF.

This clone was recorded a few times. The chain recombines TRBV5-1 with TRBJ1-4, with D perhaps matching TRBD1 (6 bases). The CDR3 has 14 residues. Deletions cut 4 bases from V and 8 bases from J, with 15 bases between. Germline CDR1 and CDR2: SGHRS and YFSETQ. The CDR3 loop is CASSLRGFGEKLFF. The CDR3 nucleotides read TGCGCCAGCAGCCTGAGGGGGTTTGGAGAAAAACTGTTTTTT.

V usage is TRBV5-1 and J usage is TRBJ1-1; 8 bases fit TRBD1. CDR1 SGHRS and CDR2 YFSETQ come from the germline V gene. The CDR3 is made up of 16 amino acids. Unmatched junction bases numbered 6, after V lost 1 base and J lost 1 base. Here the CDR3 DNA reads TGCGCCAGCAGCTTGTGGCAGGGGGCTGGGAACACTGAAGCTTTCTTT. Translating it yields CASSLWQGAGNTEAFF.

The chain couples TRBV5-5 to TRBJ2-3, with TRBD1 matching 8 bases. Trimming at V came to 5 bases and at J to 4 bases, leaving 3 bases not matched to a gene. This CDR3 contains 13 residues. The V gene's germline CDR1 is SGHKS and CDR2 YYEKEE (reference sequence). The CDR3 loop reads CASRRTGPDTQYF. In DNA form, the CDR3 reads TGTGCCAGCAGGAGGACAGGGCCAGATACGCAGTATTTT.

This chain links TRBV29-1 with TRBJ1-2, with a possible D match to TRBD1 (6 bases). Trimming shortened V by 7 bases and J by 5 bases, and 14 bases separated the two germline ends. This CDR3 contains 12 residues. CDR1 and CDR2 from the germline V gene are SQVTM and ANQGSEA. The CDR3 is CSEGTPQYGYTF. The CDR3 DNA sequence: TGCAGCGAGGGGACACCTCAATATGGCTACACCTTC.

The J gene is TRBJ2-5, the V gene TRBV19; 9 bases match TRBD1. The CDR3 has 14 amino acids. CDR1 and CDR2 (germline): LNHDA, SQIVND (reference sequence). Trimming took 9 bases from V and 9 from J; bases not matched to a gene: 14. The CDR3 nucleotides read TGTGCCAGCGGGAAACAGGGGGCCAACTCAGCCCAGTACTTC. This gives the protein CASGKQGANSAQYF.

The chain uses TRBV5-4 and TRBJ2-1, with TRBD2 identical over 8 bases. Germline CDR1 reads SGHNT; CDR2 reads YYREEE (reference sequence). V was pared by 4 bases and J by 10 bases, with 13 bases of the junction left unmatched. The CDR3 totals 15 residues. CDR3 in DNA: TGTGCCAGCAGCCCCCCGAGTGGAGCGGGGGTAGAGCAGTTCTTC. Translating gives CASSPPSGAGVEQFF.